This note documents a single T cell receptor (beta chain) sequence. The antigen is undetermined. Time point meaning: week 23, last vaccination. Every vaccination contained 300 ug of the mutant IDH1 20-mer peptide and was paired with topical imiquimod. The assay was immunoSEQ multiplex PCR, and TCRdb's table has in-frame clones only and misses some. Of about 81,000 clones listed, 70% to 90% are singletons. This specimen belongs to a study of a mutant IDH1 vaccine in newly diagnosed glioma. Study-wide context: Eight vaccine doses were administered to patients at weeks 1, 3, 5, 7, 11, 15, 19 and 23.

Whole-study results and caveats: Seemingly, pseudoprogression had no relation to changes in the top peripheral T cell clonotypes.

Sequencing was performed on PBMCs, taken from a glioma patient whose treatment included an IDH1 peptide vaccine. This receptor was taken from a man aged 30 to 45 with glioma. Some clones in this sample may be carry-over from other donors' samples.

The CDR3 nucleotides are TGCAGCGTTGAAGGGGTTAGCGGGGGGGCGACAGATACGCAGTATTTT. Translation: CSVEGVSGGATDTQYF. This chain uses TRBV29-1 with TRBJ2-3; 11 positions agree with TRBD2. The CDR3 loop spans 16 amino acids. Germline-derived CDR1 and CDR2 are SQVTM and ANQGSEA. Trimming at V came to 1 base and at J to 3 bases, leaving 6 bases not matched to a gene.